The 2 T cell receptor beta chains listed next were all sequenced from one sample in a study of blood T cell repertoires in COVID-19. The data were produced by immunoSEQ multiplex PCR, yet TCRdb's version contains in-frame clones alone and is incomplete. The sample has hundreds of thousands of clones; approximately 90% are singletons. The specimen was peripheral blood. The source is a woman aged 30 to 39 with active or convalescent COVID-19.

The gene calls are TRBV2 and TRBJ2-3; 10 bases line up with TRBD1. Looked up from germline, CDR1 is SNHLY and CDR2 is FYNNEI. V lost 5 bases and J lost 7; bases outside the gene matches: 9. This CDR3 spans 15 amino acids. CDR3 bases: TGTGCCAGCAGTATCGGACAGGGGGGTGGGAATACGCAGTATTTT. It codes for CASSIGQGGGNTQYF.

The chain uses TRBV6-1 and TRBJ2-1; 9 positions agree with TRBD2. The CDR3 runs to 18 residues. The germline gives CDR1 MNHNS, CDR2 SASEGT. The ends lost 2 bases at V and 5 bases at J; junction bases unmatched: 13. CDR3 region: CASSERPGLAGPDNEQFF. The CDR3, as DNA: TGTGCCAGCAGTGAAAGGCCCGGGCTAGCGGGGCCTGACAATGAGCAGTTCTTC.